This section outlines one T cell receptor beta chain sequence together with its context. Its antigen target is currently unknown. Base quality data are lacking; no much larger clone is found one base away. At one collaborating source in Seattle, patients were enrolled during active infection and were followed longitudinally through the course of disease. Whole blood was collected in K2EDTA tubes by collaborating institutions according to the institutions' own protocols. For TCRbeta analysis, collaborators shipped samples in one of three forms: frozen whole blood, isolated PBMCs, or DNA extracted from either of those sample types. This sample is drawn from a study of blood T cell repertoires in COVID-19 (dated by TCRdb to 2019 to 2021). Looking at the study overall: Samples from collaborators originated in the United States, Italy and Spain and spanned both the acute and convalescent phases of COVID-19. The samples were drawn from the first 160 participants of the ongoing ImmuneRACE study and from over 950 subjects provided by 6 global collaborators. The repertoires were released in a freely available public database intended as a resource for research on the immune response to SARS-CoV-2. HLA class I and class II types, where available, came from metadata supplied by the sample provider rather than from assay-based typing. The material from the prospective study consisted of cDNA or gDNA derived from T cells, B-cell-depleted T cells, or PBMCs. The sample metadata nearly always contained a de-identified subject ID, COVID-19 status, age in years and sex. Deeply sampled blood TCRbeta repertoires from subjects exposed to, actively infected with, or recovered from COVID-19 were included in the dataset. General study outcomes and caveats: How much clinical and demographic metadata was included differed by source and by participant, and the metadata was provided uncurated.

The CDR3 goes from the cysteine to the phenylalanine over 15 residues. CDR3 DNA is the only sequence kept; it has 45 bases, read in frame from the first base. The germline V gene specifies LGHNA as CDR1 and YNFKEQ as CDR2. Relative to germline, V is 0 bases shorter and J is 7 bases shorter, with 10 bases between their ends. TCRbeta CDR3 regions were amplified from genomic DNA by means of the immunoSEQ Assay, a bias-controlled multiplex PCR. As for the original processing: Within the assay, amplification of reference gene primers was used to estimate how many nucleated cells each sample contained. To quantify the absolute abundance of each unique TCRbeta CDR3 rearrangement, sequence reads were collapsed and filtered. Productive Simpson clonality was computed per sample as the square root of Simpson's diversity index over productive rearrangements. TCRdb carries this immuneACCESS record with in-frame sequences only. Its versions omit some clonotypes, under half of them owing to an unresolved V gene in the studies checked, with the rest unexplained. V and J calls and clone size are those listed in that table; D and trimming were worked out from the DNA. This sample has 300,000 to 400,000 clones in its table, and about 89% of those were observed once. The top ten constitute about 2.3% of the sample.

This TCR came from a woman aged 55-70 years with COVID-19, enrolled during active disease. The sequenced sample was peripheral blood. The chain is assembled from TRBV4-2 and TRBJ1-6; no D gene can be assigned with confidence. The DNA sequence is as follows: TGTGCCAGCAGCCAAGAGGGCAGAAAGAATTCACCCCTCCACTTT. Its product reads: CASSQEGRKNSPLHF.